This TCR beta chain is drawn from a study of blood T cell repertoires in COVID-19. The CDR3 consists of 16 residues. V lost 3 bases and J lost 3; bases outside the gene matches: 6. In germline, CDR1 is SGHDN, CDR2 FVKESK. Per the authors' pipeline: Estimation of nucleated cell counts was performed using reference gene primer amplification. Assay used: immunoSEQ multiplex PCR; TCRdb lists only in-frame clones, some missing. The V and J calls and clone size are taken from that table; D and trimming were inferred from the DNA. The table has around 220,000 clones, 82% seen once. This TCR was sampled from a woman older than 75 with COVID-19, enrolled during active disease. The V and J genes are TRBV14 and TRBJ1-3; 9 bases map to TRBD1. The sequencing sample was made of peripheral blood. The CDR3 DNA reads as TGTGCCAGCAGCCAGCACAGGGGGCATCTTGGAAACACCATATATTTT. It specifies CASSQHRGHLGNTIYF. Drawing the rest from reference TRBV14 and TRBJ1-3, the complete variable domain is EAGVTQFPSHSVIEKGQTVTLRCDPISGHDNLYWYRRVMGKEIKFLLHFVKESKQDESGMPNNRFLAERTGGTYSTLKVQPAELEDSGVYFCASSQHRGHLGNTIYFGEGSWLTVV.